The 9 T cell receptor beta chains below come from one sample, sequenced in a study of CD8 T cells in ankylosing spondylitis. In TCRdb, the 5' RACE reads were re-called with MiXCR into one record per CDR3 protein. The sample holds approximately 250,000 distinct CDR3 sequences, 32% seen once. The sequencing input was blood, either unsorted or a sorted T cell fraction (not recorded which). The receptor set was obtained from a male donor with ankylosing spondylitis or in good health (not recorded which).

The sample holds a few counts of this clonotype. The rearrangement joins TRBV29-1 to TRBJ2-1; 7 bases agree with TRBD2. The V gene's germline CDR1 is SQVTM and CDR2 ANQGSEA. CDR3 length: 13 amino acids. J gave up 2 bases and V 5 bases, and 3 bases lay outside the gene matches. The CDR3 loop reads CSVWRGTYNEQFF. CDR3 coding DNA: TGCAGCGTTTGGCGGGGGACCTACAATGAGCAGTTCTTC.

The V call is TRBV12-5, the J call TRBJ1-1, with 10 bases that match TRBD1. The V gene's germline CDR1 is LGHNT and CDR2 FRNRAP. V shed 6 bases, J shed 2 bases, and the junction held 9 bases outside the gene matches. The length of the CDR3 is 16 residues. CDR3 in amino acids: CASGTGTGVGNTEAFF. CDR3 coding DNA: TGTGCTAGTGGAACCGGGACAGGGGTCGGTAACACTGAAGCTTTCTTT. Together with reference TRBV12-5 and TRBJ1-1, the CDR3 gives the full variable domain: DARVTQTPRHKVTEMGQEVTMRCQPILGHNTVFWYRQTMMQGLELLAYFRNRAPLDDSGMPKDRFSAEMPDATLATLKIQPSEPRDSAVYFCASGTGTGVGNTEAFFGQGTRLTVV.

This clonotype appeared a few times. This chain uses TRBV20-1 with TRBJ2-3; no reliable D call. CDR3 length: 13 residues. The V end lost 3 bases, the J end lost 2 bases, and 9 bases lay between the germline ends. CDR1 and CDR2 from the germline V gene are DFQATT and SNEGSKA (reference sequence). For the CDR3, the DNA is TGCAGTGCTAGTCCCGAATACACAGATACGCAGTATTTT. Amino acids: CSASPEYTDTQYF.

The table lists this clonotype with many counts. This rearrangement joins TRBV12-3 or TRBV12-4 to TRBJ2-3, with TRBD2 as a possible D gene (6 bases). V shed 6 bases and J shed 3 bases, with 13 bases lying between them. This CDR3 region has 14 residues. The CDR3 DNA is TGTGCCAGCAGCCGGCGGGACGGTACAGATACGCAGTATTTT. Translated, it gives CASSRRDGTDTQYF.

This chain uses TRBV6-1 with TRBJ2-5, with D unresolved. Germline V CDR1 and CDR2: MNHNS, SASEGT. This CDR3 contains 16 residues. V lost 7 bases and J 2 bases, leaving 20 bases between the germline ends. CDR3 protein: CASKLRTEQTQETQYF. For the CDR3, the DNA is TGTGCCAGCAAATTGCGGACGGAACAGACGCAAGAGACCCAGTACTTC.

The genes are TRBV12-3 or TRBV12-4 and TRBJ2-7; D is possibly TRBD1 (6 bases). The V end was cut by 6 bases, the J end by 2 bases, with 14 bases between. The CDR3 has 14 residues. The CDR3 spells CASSRRTAPYEQYF. The CDR3 DNA sequence: TGTGCCAGCAGCCGTCGGACAGCCCCCTACGAGCAGTACTTC.

This clonotype was observed a handful of times. The rearrangement links TRBV6-5 to TRBJ2-5; either TRBD1 or TRBD2 may supply D (6 bases each). The germline V gene encodes CDR1 MNHEY and CDR2 SVGAGI. The V gene lost 5 bases and the J gene lost 5 bases, with 15 bases spanning the gap. The CDR3 has 14 residues. The CDR3 region is CASSNPGAWETQYF. The DNA of the CDR3 is TGTGCCAGCAGTAACCCGGGGGCCTGGGAGACCCAGTACTTC.

The rearrangement links TRBV20-1 to TRBJ2-3; 9 positions match TRBD2. This CDR3 spans 16 amino acids. Per the germline V gene, CDR1 is DFQATT and CDR2 is SNEGSKA (reference sequence). V lost 0 bases to trimming and J lost 2 bases; unmatched junction nucleotides: 6. The CDR3 nucleotides are TGCAGTGCTAGAGAAGGGCTAGCGGGGAACACAGATACGCAGTATTTT. Translation: CSAREGLAGNTDTQYF.

The chain recombines TRBV10-3 with TRBJ1-1, with TRBD1 identical over 7 bases. CDR3 length equals 17 residues. Germline V gives CDR1 ENHRY, CDR2 SYGVKD. J lost 3 bases, V lost 4 bases, and 14 bases had no gene match. The CDR3 sequence: CAISGDGGRGPDTEAFF. DNA of the CDR3: TGTGCCATCAGTGGGGATGGGGGTAGGGGGCCGGACACTGAAGCTTTCTTT.